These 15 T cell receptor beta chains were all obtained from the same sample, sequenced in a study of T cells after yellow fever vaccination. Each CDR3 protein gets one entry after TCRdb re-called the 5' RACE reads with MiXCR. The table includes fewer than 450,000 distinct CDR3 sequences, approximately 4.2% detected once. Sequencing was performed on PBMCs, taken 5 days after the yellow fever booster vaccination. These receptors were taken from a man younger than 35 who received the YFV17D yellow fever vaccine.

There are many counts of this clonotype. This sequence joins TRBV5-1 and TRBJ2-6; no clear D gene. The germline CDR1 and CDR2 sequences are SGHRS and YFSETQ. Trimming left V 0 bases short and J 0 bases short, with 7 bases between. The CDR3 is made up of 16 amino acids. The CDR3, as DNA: TGCGCCAGCAGCTTGGGACCCCTCTCTGGGGCCAACGTCCTGACTTTC. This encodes CASSLGPLSGANVLTF.

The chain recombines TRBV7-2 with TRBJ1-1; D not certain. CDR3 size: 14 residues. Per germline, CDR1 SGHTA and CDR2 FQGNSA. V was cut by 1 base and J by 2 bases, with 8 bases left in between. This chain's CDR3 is CASSLVSGNTEAFF. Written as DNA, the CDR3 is TGTGCCAGCAGCTTAGTGTCCGGTAACACTGAAGCTTTCTTT.

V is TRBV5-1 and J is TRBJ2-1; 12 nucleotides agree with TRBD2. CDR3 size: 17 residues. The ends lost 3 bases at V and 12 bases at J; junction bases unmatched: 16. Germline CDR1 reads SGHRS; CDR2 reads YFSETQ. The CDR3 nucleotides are TGCGCCAGCAGCTCCGGAGGTCTAGCGGGGGGGCCCCAGGGGCAGTTCTTC. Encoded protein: CASSSGGLAGGPQGQFF.

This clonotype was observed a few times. This chain's CDR3 is CSARAWTSGQETQYF. The CDR3 nucleotides are TGCAGTGCTAGAGCTTGGACTAGCGGGCAAGAGACCCAGTACTTC. The chain carries TRBV20-1 and TRBJ2-5; 11 bases match TRBD2. The CDR3 covers 15 residues. The V and J ends lost 1 base and 2 bases, in that order; junction bases with no gene match: 3. Germline-derived CDR1 and CDR2 are DFQATT and SNEGSKA (reference sequence).

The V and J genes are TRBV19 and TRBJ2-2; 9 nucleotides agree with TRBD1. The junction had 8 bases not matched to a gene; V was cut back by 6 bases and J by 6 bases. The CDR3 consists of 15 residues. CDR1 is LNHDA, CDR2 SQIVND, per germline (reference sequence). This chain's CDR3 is CASRNRDRESGELFF. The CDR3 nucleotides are TGTGCCAGTAGGAACCGGGACAGGGAGTCCGGGGAGCTGTTTTTT. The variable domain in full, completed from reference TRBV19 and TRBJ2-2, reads DGGITQSPKYLFRKEGQNVTLSCEQNLNHDAMYWYRQDPGQGLRLIYYSQIVNDFQKGDIAEGYSVSREKKESFPLTVTSAQKNPTAFYLCASRNRDRESGELFFGEGSRLTVL.

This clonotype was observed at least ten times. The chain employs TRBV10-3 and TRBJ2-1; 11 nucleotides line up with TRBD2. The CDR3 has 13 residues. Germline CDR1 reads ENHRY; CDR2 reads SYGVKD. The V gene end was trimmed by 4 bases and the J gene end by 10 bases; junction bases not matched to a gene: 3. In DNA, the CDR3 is TGTGCCATCAGTGGACTAGCGGGGCGGGAGCAGTTCTTC. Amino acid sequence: CAISGLAGREQFF.

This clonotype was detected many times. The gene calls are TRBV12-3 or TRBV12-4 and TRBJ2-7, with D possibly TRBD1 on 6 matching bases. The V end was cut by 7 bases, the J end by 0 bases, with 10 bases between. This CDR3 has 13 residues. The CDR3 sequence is CASNRDNSYEQYF. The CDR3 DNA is TGTGCCAGCAACCGGGACAACTCCTACGAGCAGTACTTC.

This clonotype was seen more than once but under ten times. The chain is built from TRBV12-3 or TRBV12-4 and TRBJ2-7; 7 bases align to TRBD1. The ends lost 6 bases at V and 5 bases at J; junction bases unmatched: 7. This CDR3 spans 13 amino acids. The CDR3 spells CASRPTGIHEQYF. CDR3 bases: TGTGCCAGCAGACCGACAGGGATCCACGAGCAGTACTTC.

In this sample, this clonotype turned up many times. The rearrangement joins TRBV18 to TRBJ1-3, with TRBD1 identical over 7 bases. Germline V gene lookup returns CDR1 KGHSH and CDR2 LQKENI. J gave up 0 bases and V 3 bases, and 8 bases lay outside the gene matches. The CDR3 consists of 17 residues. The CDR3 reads CASSPEGQSHSGNTIYF. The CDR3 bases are TGTGCCAGCTCACCGGAGGGACAGTCACACTCTGGAAACACCATATATTTT.

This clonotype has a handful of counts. This CDR3 is CASSWGYRTEAFF. In DNA form, the CDR3 reads TGTGCCAGCAGCTGGGGGTATCGCACTGAAGCTTTCTTT. V usage is TRBV12-3 or TRBV12-4 and J usage is TRBJ1-1; a weak D match, TRBD1 (5 bases). The V end lost 6 bases, the J end lost 4 bases, and 12 bases lay between the germline ends. This CDR3 region has 13 residues.

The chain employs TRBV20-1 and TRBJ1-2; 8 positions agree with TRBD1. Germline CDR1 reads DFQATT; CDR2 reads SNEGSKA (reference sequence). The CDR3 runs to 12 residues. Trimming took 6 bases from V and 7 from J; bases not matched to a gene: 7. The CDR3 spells CSADDRGIGYTF. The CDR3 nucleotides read TGCAGTGCAGACGACAGGGGAATTGGCTACACCTTC.

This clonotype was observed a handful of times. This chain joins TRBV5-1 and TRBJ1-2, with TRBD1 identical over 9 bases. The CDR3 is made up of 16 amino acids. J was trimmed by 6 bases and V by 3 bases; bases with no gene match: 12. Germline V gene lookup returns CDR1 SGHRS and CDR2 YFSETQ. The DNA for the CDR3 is TGCGCCAGCAGCTCGCCCCGGGACAGGGTGGGAAATGGCTACACCTTC. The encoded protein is CASSSPRDRVGNGYTF.

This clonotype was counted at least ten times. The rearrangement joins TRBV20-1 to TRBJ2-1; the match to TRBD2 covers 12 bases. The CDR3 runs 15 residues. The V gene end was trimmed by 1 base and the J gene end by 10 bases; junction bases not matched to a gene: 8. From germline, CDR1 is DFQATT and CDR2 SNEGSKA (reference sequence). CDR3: CSARVGTSGPGEQFF. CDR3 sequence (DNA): TGCAGTGCTAGAGTGGGGACTAGCGGGCCAGGGGAGCAGTTCTTC.

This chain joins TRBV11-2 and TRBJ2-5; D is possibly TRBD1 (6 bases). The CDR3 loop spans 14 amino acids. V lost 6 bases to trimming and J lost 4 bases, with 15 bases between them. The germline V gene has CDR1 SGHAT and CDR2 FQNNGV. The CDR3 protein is CASRPPRGGETQYF. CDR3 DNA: TGTGCCAGCAGGCCTCCCAGGGGCGGAGAGACCCAGTACTTC.

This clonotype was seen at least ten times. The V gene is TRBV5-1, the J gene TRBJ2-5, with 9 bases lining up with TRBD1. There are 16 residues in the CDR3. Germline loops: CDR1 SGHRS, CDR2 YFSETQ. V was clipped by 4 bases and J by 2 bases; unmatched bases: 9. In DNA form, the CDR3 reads TGCGCCAGCAGCGAAAGACAGGGGGGACCTCAAGAGACCCAGTACTTC. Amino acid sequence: CASSERQGGPQETQYF.